This TCR beta chain was captured in a study of cytomegalovirus exposure and HLA in healthy donors. CDR3 length: 16 residues. CDR1 and CDR2 (germline): SGHVS, FNYEAQ. V lost 4 bases and J lost 4; bases outside the gene matches: 10. Only in-frame clones appear in the TCRdb table, and some are missing; sequencing was by immunoSEQ multiplex PCR. The profile covers fewer than 90,000 clones, with approximately 95% appearing a single time and roughly 3.4% taken by the ten largest. A note on this clone: The target antigen is unknown.

Study results and caveats: Subsequent analysis showed first-cohort TCR clusters tending to co-occur in 120 or so validation repertoires. Most TCRs appeared rarely, but some public TCRs recurred in many donors.

The rearrangement uses TRBV7-6 and TRBJ2-3; 8 nucleotides agree with TRBD2. The sample consisted of PBMCs. This clonotype was obtained from a woman aged 18-29 years in good health and CMV-seropositive. CDR3 region: CASSSRVGLGADTQYF. CDR3 coding DNA: TGTGCCAGCAGCTCTCGCGTGGGACTAGGGGCAGATACGCAGTATTTT. The complete variable domain, with remaining parts taken from reference TRBV7-6 and TRBJ2-3, reads GAGVSQSPRYKVTKRGQDVALRCDPISGHVSLYWYRQALGQGPEFLTYFNYEAQQDKSGLPNDRFSAERPEGSISTLTIQRTEQRDSAMYRCASSSRVGLGADTQYFGPGTRLTVL.